This TCR beta chain was recovered during a study of T cell responses to AZD1222 COVID-19 vaccine (dated by TCRdb to the early 2020s). In terms of the full investigation: Because spike-specific TCR depth and breadth did not differ between the two schedules, AZD1222 recipients who got a second dose at roughly 4 weeks were pooled with those who got a second dose at roughly 12 weeks. TCR sequencing was performed for 233 trial participants, of whom 207 were given two doses of AZD1222 and about 25 were given two doses of MenACWY control vaccine. Trial participants were enrolled into age subgroups of 18-55, 56-69 and 70-plus years, which contained 148, 28 and 57 TCR-sequenced participants, respectively.

Concerning this clone: Its binding antigen is unknown. No per-base quality is available; no much larger clone lies one base away.

The sample's time point label, decoded: baseline before first vaccination. Vaccinee samples came from UK trials COV001 and COV002, including a single-blind randomized controlled phase 2/3 trial of AZD1222 (ChAdOx1 nCoV-19) in healthy adults. For TCRbeta chain sequencing, PBMC samples from trial participants were taken at day 0 and at day 28 after the second dose. On the study overall, not on this receptor specifically: The vaccine-associated CD4 TCRs covered the entire spike protein, and the dominant responses fell in regions 160-218 and 743-854. Conclusions about previously exposed vaccinees are limited because only 5 or 6 AZD1222 recipients were SARS-CoV-2 seropositive at baseline. After two AZD1222 doses, both the breadth and the depth of spike-specific TCRs were significantly higher than at day 0 and than in MenACWY recipients. Epitopes outside the regions mutated in the B.1.351 and B.1.1.7 variants were reportedly recognized by nearly half of the unique spike-specific TCRs. Because no samples from the day 14 peak response were available, repertoires could be characterized only after the peak T cell response. Most participants were white British and females outnumbered males, and the authors suggested that clonal diversity may have been underestimated. The 56-69-year group was small, and its depth increase did not reach significance, likely because of low power.

Including cysteine and phenylalanine, the CDR3 has 13 amino acids. Just CDR3 DNA is preserved here, 39 bases in frame from base 1. Via the germline V gene, CDR1 is KGHSH and CDR2 LQKENI. V is clipped by 2 bases and J by 8 bases, and the sequence between their germline boundaries is 12 bases long. The CDR3 regions of human TCRbeta chains were analyzed by immunosequencing. On the study's bioinformatics: Repertoire TCRs were checked for matches against a reference library of SARS-CoV-2-specific TCRs that had been generated using the MIRA antigen-specificity platform. Breadth meant the fraction of unique TCRs that were SARS-CoV-2-associated, whereas depth meant the fraction of total T cells that were SARS-CoV-2-associated. Using the MIRA data, each spike-specific TCR was mapped to the spike region that the TCR reacts to and placed in a CD4 or CD8 class. Log10-transformed breadth and depth values were compared by one-way ANOVA with Sidak's multiple comparisons tests. As stored in TCRdb, this immuneACCESS dataset retains in-frame rearrangements with V and J assigned. A fraction of the clones does not appear; measured against another copy, unresolved V genes explain less than half of the discrepancy, and the remainder lacks a known reason. D and trimming come from the DNA, and the V and J calls and clone size come from that table. In this sample the table shows approximately 100,000 clones, about nine tenths of which occur a single time. Clones ranked in the top ten supply approximately 1.2% of the sample.

The sequence derives from an adult in good health. The chain couples TRBV18 to TRBJ1-2; confidence is insufficient to name the D gene. The sequencing here drew on peripheral blood, taken on day 0 of AZD1222 vaccination. The DNA sequence is given as TGTGCCAGCTCACCAGCCGGCCTGGAGGGCTACACCTTC. The resulting protein is CASSPAGLEGYTF.